Following are 21 T cell receptor beta chains from one sample sequenced in a study of blood T cell repertoires in COVID-19. The data were produced by immunoSEQ multiplex PCR, yet TCRdb's version contains in-frame clones alone and is incomplete. The sample yields 250,000 to 300,000 clones, about 91% seen once. Sequencing was performed on peripheral blood. The receptors here all came from a woman aged 60-75 years with acute or convalescent COVID-19.

The chain carries TRBV23-1 and TRBJ1-1; 7 nucleotides align to TRBD1. Being an ORF, TRBV23-1 has a function that is uncertain. CDR3 length: 18 residues. V shed 3 bases and J 0 bases; nucleotides not matched to a gene: 13. In DNA, the CDR3 is TGCGCCAGCAGTCAGCGAAGCCTTGACAGGGAAATGAACACTGAAGCTTTCTTT. Translated: CASSQRSLDREMNTEAFF.

This sequence joins TRBV9 and TRBJ2-5; 11 bases map to TRBD2. J lost 5 bases, V lost 3 bases, and 9 bases had no gene match. The CDR3 consists of 16 residues. Germline CDR1 and CDR2: SGDLS and YYNGEE. The CDR3 DNA is TGTGCCAGCAGCGCAAGTACTAGCGGGGGAATGGAGACCCAGTACTTC. This codes for CASSASTSGGMETQYF.

V gene TRBV24-1 combines with J gene TRBJ2-3; maybe TRBD1 (7 bases). Trimming shortened V by 1 base and J by 2 bases, and 12 bases separated the two germline ends. The CDR3 contains 16 residues. Germline V gene sequence: CDR1 KGHDR, CDR2 SFDVKD. The CDR3 is CATSDFGRGATDTQYF. In DNA, the CDR3 is TGTGCCACCAGTGATTTCGGCAGGGGGGCCACAGATACGCAGTATTTT.

This chain uses TRBV4-1 with TRBJ1-2; D gene uncertain. V lost 1 base, J lost 7 bases, and 13 bases lay in between. This CDR3 is built from 14 residues. Germline lookup yields CDR1 MGHRA and CDR2 YSYEKL. The CDR3 coding sequence is TGCGCCAGCAGCCAAGTTCCGGAGTTGGCTGGCTACACCTTC. Amino acid sequence: CASSQVPELAGYTF.

The chain uses TRBV19 and TRBJ2-2, with a weak D call TRBD2 (5 bases). Germline CDR1 is LNHDA and CDR2 is SQIVND (reference sequence). This CDR3 comprises 15 residues. V was cut by 5 bases and J by 5 bases, with 15 bases left in between. CDR3 DNA: TGTGCCAGTAGTTCCGGGATCCCTACAACCGGGGAGCTGTTTTTT. Translation gives CASSSGIPTTGELFF. Full variable domain (missing parts from reference TRBV19 and TRBJ2-2): DGGITQSPKYLFRKEGQNVTLSCEQNLNHDAMYWYRQDPGQGLRLIYYSQIVNDFQKGDIAEGYSVSREKKESFPLTVTSAQKNPTAFYLCASSSGIPTTGELFFGEGSRLTVL.

This chain joins TRBV19 and TRBJ2-6; 8 bases agree with TRBD1. The junction had 7 bases not matched to a gene; V was cut back by 6 bases and J by 3 bases. This CDR3 region has 16 residues. Per germline, CDR1 LNHDA and CDR2 SQIVND (reference sequence). The CDR3 bases are TGTGCCAGTAGGATACAGGGGGGCCGTGGGGCCAACGTCCTGACTTTC. As protein: CASRIQGGRGANVLTF.

This chain joins TRBV12-3 or TRBV12-4 and TRBJ1-2; D is undetermined. V lost 4 bases and J lost 5, with 11 bases in between. This CDR3 has 13 residues. This CDR3 is CASSSRRGYGYTF. The CDR3, as DNA: TGTGCCAGCAGTTCCCGACGGGGATATGGCTACACCTTC.

The V gene is TRBV30, the J gene TRBJ2-7; 7 positions agree with TRBD2. This CDR3 region has 13 residues. The germline V gene encodes CDR1 GTSNPN and CDR2 SVGIG (reference sequence). Trimming took 3 bases from V and 5 from J; bases not matched to a gene: 7. The CDR3 sequence is CAWSFQGGNEQYF. CDR3 DNA: TGTGCCTGGAGCTTCCAGGGAGGGAACGAGCAGTACTTC.

CDR3 region: CASSSGTGQKLFF. For the CDR3, the DNA is TGTGCCAGCAGCTCCGGGACAGGGCAAAAACTGTTTTTT. This chain links TRBV5-4 with TRBJ1-4, with 9 bases matching TRBD1. Per germline, CDR1 SGHNT and CDR2 YYREEE (reference sequence). The CDR3 runs 13 residues. J was trimmed by 9 bases and V by 3 bases; bases with no gene match: 3.

This sequence joins TRBV6-5 and TRBJ1-1, with 8 nucleotides matching TRBD1. Germline CDR1 and CDR2: MNHEY and SVGAGI. The CDR3 covers 13 residues. V gave up 6 bases and J gave up 3 bases; unmatched junction bases: 3. CDR3 region: CASSGQGYTEAFF. Here the CDR3 DNA reads TGTGCCAGCAGCGGACAGGGTTACACTGAAGCTTTCTTT.

The chain employs TRBV6-6 and TRBJ1-5, with D hard to call. Germline V lookup: CDR1 MNHNY, CDR2 SVGAGI (reference sequence). The V gene lost 5 bases and the J gene lost 1 base, with 6 bases spanning the gap. This CDR3 region has 13 residues. The CDR3 DNA follows: TGTGCCAGCAGTCCGAGGAGCAATCAGCCCCAGCATTTT. It yields the protein CASSPRSNQPQHF.

The chain links TRBV6-5 to TRBJ2-7; TRBD1 matches 12 bases. With V trimmed by 6 bases and J by 2 bases, 2 bases remained unmatched. The CDR3 covers 14 residues. Germline CDR1 is MNHEY and CDR2 is SVGAGI. The CDR3 sequence is CASRGQGAPYEQYF. In DNA, the CDR3 is TGTGCCAGCAGGGGACAGGGGGCGCCCTACGAGCAGTACTTC.

This rearrangement joins TRBV9 to TRBJ2-1; 8 nucleotides agree with TRBD2. The CDR3 sequence is 16 residues long. Per the germline V gene, CDR1 is SGDLS and CDR2 is YYNGEE. V lost 4 bases and J lost 6; bases outside the gene matches: 12. As DNA, the CDR3 is TGTGCCAGCAGCCCCCGAGGGACGGGAGGGTTCAATGAGCAGTTCTTC. Translating gives CASSPRGTGGFNEQFF.

The chain couples TRBV7-3 to TRBJ2-2, with 8 bases lining up with TRBD2. The CDR3 contains 16 residues. Germline CDR1 SGHTA, CDR2 FQGTGA. The trim removed 2 bases at V and 0 bases at J, leaving 2 bases unmatched. Here the CDR3 DNA reads TGTGCCAGCAGCTTATTGCGGGGGGCGAACACCGGGGAGCTGTTTTTT. Amino acid sequence: CASSLLRGANTGELFF.

The chain uses TRBV19 and TRBJ2-6; possibly TRBD1 for D (6 bases). Germline values: CDR1 LNHDA, CDR2 SQIVND (reference sequence). This CDR3 contains 17 residues. V was trimmed by 3 bases and J by 0 bases, leaving 12 bases between them. CDR3 loop: CASSIGTGSSGANVLTF. As DNA, the CDR3 is TGTGCCAGTAGTATTGGTACAGGGAGCTCTGGGGCCAACGTCCTGACTTTC.

The V gene is TRBV11-1, the J gene TRBJ1-5; maybe TRBD1 (6 bases). Trimming took 0 bases from V and 6 from J, leaving 15 bases between them. This CDR3 has 16 amino acids. Germline assignment: CDR1 SGHAT and CDR2 FQDESV (reference sequence). The CDR3 reads CASSLAAGAPGQPQHF. The CDR3 nucleotides are TGTGCCAGCAGCTTAGCGGCAGGGGCACCCGGTCAGCCCCAGCATTTT.

This chain uses TRBV2 with TRBJ1-1; D is perhaps TRBD1 (6 bases). CDR1 SNHLY and CDR2 FYNNEI come from the germline V gene. This CDR3 region has 13 residues. V was clipped by 4 bases and J by 5 bases, with 11 bases between them. In DNA, the CDR3 is TGTGCCAGCAGTGTAGAGGGGGGGACTGAAGCTTTCTTT. Its translation is CASSVEGGTEAFF.

The gene calls are TRBV7-3 and TRBJ1-1; D is uncertain. Between the trimmed V and J ends, which lost 6 bases and 0 bases, there was a span of 8 bases. This CDR3 has 13 residues. CDR1 and CDR2 from the germline V gene are SGHTA and FQGTGA. The CDR3 sequence: CASSFTVNTEAFF. The CDR3 nucleotides are TGTGCCAGCAGTTTTACGGTGAACACTGAAGCTTTCTTT.

This chain links TRBV6-5 with TRBJ2-2, with a possible D match to TRBD2 (6 bases). Germline values: CDR1 MNHEY, CDR2 SVGAGI. The CDR3 is 12 residues long. Trimming stripped 11 bases from V and 6 bases from J, with 13 bases between. This CDR3 is CAGTRLAGELFF. CDR3 nucleotides: TGTGCCGGTACCCGACTAGCCGGGGAGCTGTTTTTT.

The chain is built from TRBV2 and TRBJ1-1, with 10 bases that match TRBD1. Trimming took 10 bases from V and 4 from J; bases not matched to a gene: 15. This CDR3 spans 16 amino acids. CDR1 and CDR2 (germline): SNHLY, FYNNEI. CDR3 protein: CAIRIHDRGHITEAFF. In DNA, the CDR3 is TGTGCCATCAGAATCCACGACAGGGGGCATATCACTGAAGCTTTCTTT.

The V and J genes are TRBV2 and TRBJ1-6; D remains ambiguous. Germline lookup yields CDR1 SNHLY and CDR2 FYNNEI. This CDR3 region has 15 residues. Trimming left V 8 bases short and J 4 bases short, with 15 bases between. The CDR3 is CASDLGTGYNSPLHF. Here the CDR3 DNA reads TGTGCCAGCGACCTAGGCACGGGTTATAATTCACCCCTCCACTTT.